This T cell receptor beta chain stems from a study of blood T cell repertoires in COVID-19. On the study more broadly: Collection of acute and convalescent COVID-19 samples took place in the United States, Italy and Spain.

This clone was detected once. The table came from immunoSEQ multiplex PCR; TCRdb's copy has only in-frame clones and leaves some out. The sample consists of approximately 210,000 clones, approximately 85% of them appearing once. V was trimmed by 1 base and J by 6 bases, leaving 9 bases between them. Germline-derived CDR1 and CDR2 are SQVTM and ANQGSEA. The CDR3 consists of 12 residues. The sequence was obtained from a man aged 35 to 55 who had recovered from COVID-19. The chain recombines TRBV29-1 with TRBJ1-2; D gene ambiguous. The sequenced material came from PBMCs or T cells enriched from blood (not recorded which). CDR3 region: CSVEGQDHGYTF. The CDR3 DNA sequence: TGCAGCGTTGAAGGCCAGGATCATGGCTACACCTTC.